Listed below are T cell receptor beta chains from one sample, sequenced in a study of T cell responses to AZD1222 COVID-19 vaccine. Using immunoSEQ multiplex PCR, the repertoire was profiled, and TCRdb retains in-frame clones only, with some absent. The sample has roughly 120,000 clones; less than 95% are singletons. Here the sequenced sample was peripheral blood, taken 28 days after the second AZD1222 dose. The receptor source for this set is an adult who received the AZD1222 COVID-19 vaccine. Both conserved end residues are part of each CDR3. The D gene is left open where the match is weak. For some rows the clone size is stated as once, few or many, or as a class when expanded; others skip it.

-	TRBV3-1/TRBV3-2	-	TRBJ2-1	TGTGCCAGCAGCCTGGGGGCCAATGAGCAGTTCTTC	CASSLGANEQFF
-	TRBV11-2	-	TRBJ2-5	TGTGCCAGCAGCTTGACTCTCGGGACGGCAGAGACCCAGTACTTC	CASSLTLGTAETQYF
-	TRBV4-1	-	TRBJ2-3	TGCGCCAGCAGCCACCCCGGGACTGCAGATACGCAGTATTTT	CASSHPGTADTQYF
-	TRBV11-2	-	TRBJ1-4	TGTGCCAGCAGCTTAGTCTCTGGATCGTGGGAAAAACTGTTTTTT	CASSLVSGSWEKLFF
once	TRBV4-1	-	TRBJ1-4	TGCGCCAGCAGCCAAGGCCCCCAGGTGGCCGGTGAAAAACTGTTTTTT	CASSQGPQVAGEKLFF
-	TRBV19	-	TRBJ1-5	TGTGCCAGTAGTGGAAACCGGGACACCGGATATCAGCCCCAGCATTTT	CASSGNRDTGYQPQHF
-	TRBV30	-	TRBJ1-4	TGTGCCTGGAGTCTCATGGGGGGGAATAATGAAAAACTGTTTTTT	CAWSLMGGNNEKLFF
-	TRBV19	TRBD1	TRBJ1-2	TGTGCCAGTAGTATAGTACAGGGACAGTATGGCTACACCTTC	CASSIVQGQYGYTF
-	TRBV7-2	-	TRBJ2-5	TGTGCCAGCAGCTTACCCGGCAGACCAGAGACCCAGTACTTC	CASSLPGRPETQYF
-	TRBV19	-	TRBJ2-2	TGTGCCAGTAGTTTGGGGGAGTTCCAAACCGGGGAGCTGTTTTTT	CASSLGEFQTGELFF
-	TRBV2	-	TRBJ2-5	TGTGCCAGCAGTGGGGACTTCCAAGAGACCCAGTACTTC	CASSGDFQETQYF
-	TRBV13	TRBD2	TRBJ2-5	TGTGCCAGCAGCACCCCTGCCGTTTGGGGACTAGCGGGCCAAGAGACCCAGTACTTC	CASSTPAVWGLAGQETQYF
-	TRBV7-2	TRBD2	TRBJ2-3	TGTGCCAGCAGCTTAGGACTAGCAGGGGATACGCAGTATTTT	CASSLGLAGDTQYF
-	TRBV7-9	-	TRBJ1-2	TGTGCCAGCAGCCCAGCGGACAGACTGGGTTATGGCTACACCTTC	CASSPADRLGYGYTF
-	TRBV7-2	TRBD2	TRBJ2-3	TGTGCCAGCAGCTTCGTAAGCGGGGGGTGGGCAGATACGCAGTATTTT	CASSFVSGGWADTQYF
few	TRBV7-8	-	TRBJ2-1	TGTGCCAGCAGCTCGTCGTACGGCTCCTACAATGAGCAGTTCTTC	CASSSSYGSYNEQFF
-	TRBV15	-	TRBJ1-2	TGTGCCACCAGCAGAGATAGCCCCCTCACAGGCTACACCTTC	CATSRDSPLTGYTF
once	TRBV4-1	-	TRBJ2-1	TGCGCCAGCAGCCAAGAGAACAGGGATGGGGGCAATGAGCAGTTCTTC	CASSQENRDGGNEQFF
once	TRBV6-5	-	TRBJ2-3	TGTGCCAGCAGGGAGGCGGCAGATACGCAGTATTTT	CASREAADTQYF
once	TRBV30	-	TRBJ1-5	TGTGCCTGGAGTGGGCAGGGCAATCAGCCCCAGCATTTT	CAWSGQGNQPQHF
-	TRBV2	-	TRBJ2-1	TGTGCCAGCTTTTTGGGGTATCCCTCCTACAATGAGCAGTTCTTC	CASFLGYPSYNEQFF
-	TRBV6-5	-	TRBJ2-7	TGTGCCAGCCAATCACCTCAGGTCAACGAGCAGTACTTC	CASQSPQVNEQYF
-	TRBV23-1	TRBD1	TRBJ1-1	TGCGCCAGCAGTCAATCGCCATCGACAGGGGGGAACACTGAAGCTTTCTTT	CASSQSPSTGGNTEAFF
-	TRBV30	-	TRBJ2-1	TGTGCCTGGAGGTTATTCCGGGGTGAGCAGTTCTTC	CAWRLFRGEQFF
-	TRBV10-2	TRBD2	TRBJ2-1	TGCGCCAGCAGTGTAGAACCGGGACTAGCGAATGAGCAGTTCTTC	CASSVEPGLANEQFF
-	TRBV27	-	TRBJ1-2	TGTGCCAGCAGGCTGGCAGGGAGCACCTATGGCTACACCTTC	CASRLAGSTYGYTF
-	TRBV6-5	-	TRBJ1-5	TGTGCCAGCATGGACACATTCTATCAGCCCCAGCATTTT	CASMDTFYQPQHF
-	TRBV5-1	-	TRBJ2-7	TGCGCCAGCAGCTTGGGGGGACACTACTCCTACGAGCAGTACTTC	CASSLGGHYSYEQYF
-	TRBV27	-	TRBJ1-1	TGTGCCAGCAGCCTATCGCGGGGGTACACTGAAGCTTTCTTT	CASSLSRGYTEAFF
once	TRBV3-1/TRBV3-2	-	TRBJ1-2	TGTGCCAGCAGCCGCGGACAGATTAACTATGGCTACACCTTC	CASSRGQINYGYTF
-	TRBV12-3/TRBV12-4	-	TRBJ2-3	TGTGCCAGCAGTTTAGCTAGAATAGATACGCAGTATTTT	CASSLARIDTQYF
-	TRBV5-8	-	TRBJ2-3	TGTGCCAGCAGCTTGGTTGCGGGTACGCAGTATTTT	CASSLVAGTQYF
-	TRBV19	-	TRBJ2-7	TGTGCCAGTAGTATACGGGAATTCGGGGGAGGACCCTCCTACGAGCAGTACTTC	CASSIREFGGGPSYEQYF
-	TRBV14	TRBD1	TRBJ2-7	TGTGCCAGCAGCCAGAAGACAGGGACCTCCTACGAGCAGTACTTC	CASSQKTGTSYEQYF
-	TRBV5-6	-	TRBJ2-7	TGTGCCAGCAGCCGGGGAGTAGCGCGGCCCTACGAGCAGTACTTC	CASSRGVARPYEQYF
-	TRBV6-5	-	TRBJ1-1	TGTGCCAGCAGTTACGGGGCGTTGGGTGAAGCTTTCTTT	CASSYGALGEAFF
-	TRBV6-1	-	TRBJ2-7	TGTGCCAGCAGTGATGGACCCCCCTACGAGCAGTACTTC	CASSDGPPYEQYF
-	TRBV6-1	-	TRBJ2-1	TGTGCCAGCAGTGAGTCTTGGCAGATCTACAGCTCCTACAATGAGCAGTTCTTC	CASSESWQIYSSYNEQFF
-	TRBV6-1	TRBD1	TRBJ1-2	TGTGCCAGCAGTGAAGCGGGTAAAGGGACAGGTCTAACCGGGGGCTACACCTTC	CASSEAGKGTGLTGGYTF
-	TRBV5-1	-	TRBJ1-1	TGCGCCAGCAGCTCGGAGACCAGCGATAACACTGAAGCTTTCTTT	CASSSETSDNTEAFF
-	TRBV7-8	TRBD1	TRBJ2-2	TGTGCCAGTGCAGGGGGCGTAGTCGGGGAGCTGTTTTTT	CASAGGVVGELFF
-	TRBV2	-	TRBJ1-1	TGTGCCAGCAGTGTTAACAGTTTGAACACTGAAGCTTTCTTT	CASSVNSLNTEAFF
-	TRBV13	-	TRBJ2-5	TGTGCCAGCAGCTTAGGTAGGGCGGTCCAAGAGACCCAGTACTTC	CASSLGRAVQETQYF
-	TRBV27	-	TRBJ1-5	TGTGCCAGCAGTTCACGAGGGGGGCCCCAGCATTTT	CASSSRGGPQHF
-	TRBV4-1	-	TRBJ2-7	TGCGCCAGCAGCCCGGGGGGAGGACAGCTATGGTCCGAGCAGTACTTC	CASSPGGGQLWSEQYF
-	TRBV27	-	TRBJ1-1	TGTGCCAGCAGTTTCCACGGGGCTAACACTGAAGCTTTCTTT	CASSFHGANTEAFF
-	TRBV5-1	-	TRBJ1-6	TGCGCCAGCAGCTTGGAACAGCTATCACCCCTCCACTTT	CASSLEQLSPLHF
-	TRBV19	-	TRBJ1-5	TGTGCCAGTAGTATCCCTGGGCGATATAGCAATCAGCCCCAGCATTTT	CASSIPGRYSNQPQHF
-	TRBV4-1	-	TRBJ1-1	TGCGCCAGCAGCCAAATTCCCCCAGGGAGCACTGAAGCTTTCTTT	CASSQIPPGSTEAFF
once	TRBV5-1	-	TRBJ1-4	TGCGCCAGCAGCTCTGGGCTAGCTGATGAAAAACTGTTTTTT	CASSSGLADEKLFF
-	TRBV21-1	-	TRBJ1-2	TGTGCCAGCAGCAAAGCATCCCAGGGGCGCGATGGCTACACCTTC	CASSKASQGRDGYTF